Sequencing of this T cell receptor (beta chain) was carried out in a study of yellow fever vaccine responses in identical twins. TCRdb recomputed calls from the RT-PCR reads with MiXCR, one row per CDR3 protein. This sample has more than 4,000 distinct CDR3 sequences, with about two thirds found just once. Points from the study as a whole: Twin vaccine T cell responses reportedly seemed partly convergent, partly personalized.

The CDR3 runs 13 residues. Germline V gene data show CDR1 as SGHAT and CDR2 as FQNNGV. Trimming shortened V by 10 bases and J by 4 bases, and 16 bases separated the two germline ends. This clonotype was observed a few times. Its target is not known. The clonotype was recovered from a woman aged 18 to 35 who received the yellow fever vaccine. The input for sequencing was T cells from blood (PBMCs), unsorted or a sorted subset (not recorded which), taken before or after yellow fever vaccination (not recorded which). The chain links TRBV11-2 to TRBJ1-1, with D perhaps matching TRBD1 (5 bases). The CDR3 DNA follows: TGTGCCACAGGAGGAGAGGGGTTCACTGAAGCTTTCTTT. Amino acids: CATGGEGFTEAFF.